This TCR beta chain came from a study of cytomegalovirus exposure and HLA in healthy donors. Germline CDR1 reads SGHAT; CDR2 reads FQNNGV. After removal of 0 bases from V and 5 bases from J, the junction contained 5 bases not matched to a gene. The CDR3 runs 15 residues. The PCR employed 60 Vbeta primers together with 13 Jbeta primers. Profiling relied on immunoSEQ multiplex PCR, and the TCRdb table lists in-frame clones only, not all of them. The repertoire holds just over 150,000 clones, with approximately 81% as singletons. The sequence derives from a woman aged 18-29 years in good health and CMV-seronegative. The chain joins TRBV11-2 to TRBJ2-5; 8 bases align to TRBD1. The specimen was PBMCs. The chain's CDR3 is CASSLDPGGLETQYF. The DNA for the CDR3 is TGTGCCAGCAGCTTAGATCCAGGGGGCCTGGAGACCCAGTACTTC.